The 26 T cell receptor beta chains listed next were all sequenced from one sample in a study of blood T cells in healthy people across ages. It was with a sample-barcoded 5' primer and a J-beta primer mix that a second PCR of roughly 7 to 12 cycles was run. TCRdb processed the 5' RACE reads anew with MiXCR; each CDR3 protein has one entry. This table has about 800,000 distinct CDR3 sequences, approximately 25% appearing once. These data were also reused for a study on T cells of mothers and their children.

Sequencing was done on a sample of blood. These receptors all stem from a boy younger than 18 in good health.

This clonotype has just a few counts. This chain uses TRBV20-1 with TRBJ1-2; 7 bases match TRBD1. Germline V gene sequence: CDR1 DFQATT, CDR2 SNEGSKA (reference sequence). The CDR3 spans 13 residues. The trim removed 3 bases at V and 4 bases at J, leaving 5 bases unmatched. CDR3 bases: TGCAGTGCTAGGACCGACAGGGTCTATGGCTACACCTTC. Its translation: CSARTDRVYGYTF.

This clonotype was detected only a few times. The rearrangement uses TRBV25-1 and TRBJ2-1; D possibly uses TRBD1 or TRBD2 (6 bases each). The tail of the sequence fits TRBJ2-5 better, so the J call may be wrong. The CDR3 covers 14 residues. From germline, CDR1 is MGHDK and CDR2 SYGVNS. CDR3 nucleotides: TGTGCCAGCAGTGACCAAAGGGGGGCGGAGACCCAGTACTTC. The encoded protein is CASSDQRGAETQYF.

In its sample, this clonotype was seen a few times. The CDR3 protein is CASSVTGANTEAFF. CDR3 DNA: TGTGCCAGCAGCGTCACGGGGGCGAACACTGAAGCTTTCTTT. The genes are TRBV9 and TRBJ1-1; the D gene is possibly TRBD1 (6 bases). Germline CDR1 SGDLS, CDR2 YYNGEE. V was shortened by 2 bases and J by 1 base, with 9 bases between the two germline ends. This CDR3 region has 14 residues.

This clonotype was counted only a few times. This rearrangement joins TRBV28 to TRBJ2-7; D is unresolved. Germline assignment: CDR1 MDHEN and CDR2 SYDVKM. The CDR3 covers 14 residues. V was pared by 1 base and J by 3 bases, with 10 bases between. The CDR3 DNA sequence: TGTGCCAGCAGTTTATCCGGCTCTATCTACGAGCAGTACTTC. Protein: CASSLSGSIYEQYF.

The V call is TRBV6-2 or TRBV6-3, the J call TRBJ1-1, with 9 bases lining up with TRBD1. J gave up 0 bases and V 2 bases, and 10 bases lay outside the gene matches. CDR3 length: 18 amino acids. The germline gives CDR1 MNHEY, CDR2 SVGEGT. The CDR3 DNA sequence: TGTGCCAGCAGTTACGGCTTGGGACAGGGCGGCTTGAACACTGAAGCTTTCTTT. Translating it yields CASSYGLGQGGLNTEAFF.

The chain recombines TRBV18 with TRBJ2-3; 9 bases fit TRBD2. J gave up 1 base and V 3 bases, and 8 bases lay outside the gene matches. This CDR3 has 17 amino acids. Germline V gene data show CDR1 as KGHSH and CDR2 as LQKENI. The CDR3 loop is CASSPIAGVTGTDTQYF. In nucleotides, the CDR3 is TGTGCCAGCTCACCTATAGCGGGAGTAACGGGCACAGATACGCAGTATTTT.

The table lists this clonotype with a few counts. This chain joins TRBV28 and TRBJ1-4, with TRBD1 matching 8 bases. The length of the CDR3 is 15 residues. CDR1 MDHEN and CDR2 SYDVKM come from the germline V gene. The ends lost 3 bases at V and 5 bases at J; junction bases unmatched: 5. The CDR3 DNA follows: TGTGCCAGCAGTTTCTCAGGGGGCCGGAATGAAAAACTGTTTTTT. Protein product: CASSFSGGRNEKLFF. Full variable domain (rest looked up from reference TRBV28 and TRBJ1-4): DVKVTQSSRYLVKRTGEKVFLECVQDMDHENMFWYRQDPGLGLRLIYFSYDVKMKEKGDIPEGYSVSREKKERFSLILESASTNQTSMYLCASSFSGGRNEKLFFGSGTQLSVL.

The chain recombines TRBV6-1 with TRBJ1-2; TRBD1 agrees at 8 bases. Unmatched junction bases numbered 6, after V lost 6 bases and J lost 6 bases. Germline assignment: CDR1 MNHNS and CDR2 SASEGT. This CDR3 contains 13 residues. The CDR3 bases are TGTGCCAGCAGGGGAACGACAGGGGATGGCTACACCTTC. Amino acid sequence: CASRGTTGDGYTF.

V is TRBV4-1 and J is TRBJ2-2; D unresolved. Germline lookup yields CDR1 MGHRA and CDR2 YSYEKL. The CDR3 sequence is 13 residues long. V lost 5 bases to trimming and J lost 11 bases, with 15 bases between them. DNA for the CDR3: TGCGCCAGCAGCGACTGGGTAGGCAGTGAGCTGTTTTTT. Its translation: CASSDWVGSELFF.

The chain has TRBV6-5 and TRBJ2-7; possible D gene TRBD1, 5 bases. Germline CDR1 MNHEY, CDR2 SVGAGI. V lost 2 bases to trimming and J lost 2 bases, with 10 bases between them. This CDR3 comprises 14 residues. In DNA form, the CDR3 reads TGTGCCAGCAGTTACCCAGGGTCCCCCTACGAGCAGTACTTC. It translates to CASSYPGSPYEQYF.

This chain connects TRBV28 to TRBJ2-3, with TRBD1 matching 10 bases. There are 15 residues in the CDR3. The V gene end was trimmed by 4 bases and the J gene end by 8 bases; junction bases not matched to a gene: 9. Germline V CDR1 and CDR2: MDHEN, SYDVKM. Here the CDR3 reads CASSSGQGETGTQYF. Here the CDR3 DNA reads TGTGCCAGCAGTTCCGGACAGGGGGAAACGGGTACGCAGTATTTT.

J is TRBJ2-1 and V is TRBV3-1, with 10 positions matching TRBD2. The end of the DNA aligns better with TRBJ2-5, so the J call may be wrong. Germline V lookup: CDR1 LGHDT, CDR2 YNNKEL (reference sequence). This CDR3 is built from 17 residues. The CDR3 loop is CASSQLVTSGTQETQYF. The CDR3, as DNA: TGTGCCAGCAGCCAATTGGTCACTAGCGGGACCCAAGAGACCCAGTACTTC.

J is TRBJ1-2 and V is TRBV19; D unresolved. The CDR3 runs 13 residues. V gave up 3 bases and J gave up 3 bases, with 8 bases separating them. CDR1 and CDR2 from the germline V gene are LNHDA and SQIVND (reference sequence). CDR3 DNA sequence: TGTGCCAGTAGTATCGTGTTGGACTATGGCTACACCTTC. As protein: CASSIVLDYGYTF.

The chain uses TRBV18 and TRBJ1-2; TRBD1 matches at 8 bases. This CDR3 region has 14 residues. With V trimmed by 6 bases and J by 2 bases, 5 bases remained unmatched. Looked up from germline, CDR1 is KGHSH and CDR2 is LQKENI. The CDR3 reads CASSKGQDNYGYTF. For the CDR3, the DNA is TGTGCCAGCTCGAAGGGACAGGACAACTATGGCTACACCTTC.

V usage is TRBV24-1 and J usage is TRBJ2-5; TRBD2 aligns across 9 bases. This CDR3 contains 16 residues. After removal of 0 bases from V and 5 bases from J, the junction contained 6 bases not matched to a gene. Germline CDR1 reads KGHDR; CDR2 reads SFDVKD. The CDR3 nucleotides are TGTGCCACCAGTGATTTGCGGACAGCGGGGGGCGAGACCCAGTACTTC. This encodes CATSDLRTAGGETQYF.

The chain joins TRBV20-1 to TRBJ2-5; TRBD1 matches 9 bases. Germline CDR1 reads DFQATT; CDR2 reads SNEGSKA (reference sequence). This CDR3 is 12 amino acids long. J was trimmed by 5 bases and V by 7 bases; bases with no gene match: 5. CDR3 sequence: CSVPTGGETQYF. CDR3 DNA sequence: TGCAGTGTCCCGACAGGGGGGGAGACCCAGTACTTC.

A single count supports this clonotype. The V gene is TRBV7-2, the J gene TRBJ2-5; 10 positions match TRBD1. The J call could be wrong; TRBJ2-1 is a better fit for the DNA end. Germline V CDR1 and CDR2: SGHTA, FQGNSA. The CDR3 consists of 16 residues. For the CDR3, the DNA is TGTGCCAGCAGCTTCTATCCGGGACAGGGGCCCAATGAGCAGTTCTTC. Encoded protein: CASSFYPGQGPNEQFF.

This clonotype was seen just once. The rearrangement joins TRBV7-9 to TRBJ1-2; TRBD1 matches 8 bases. V gave up 3 bases and J gave up 3 bases; unmatched junction bases: 15. This CDR3 contains 18 residues. Germline V lookup: CDR1 SEHNR, CDR2 FQNEAQ (reference sequence). CDR3 sequence reads: CASSFSFLRDRPYYGYTF. The CDR3 DNA sequence: TGTGCCAGCAGCTTTTCGTTCTTGCGGGACAGGCCCTACTATGGCTACACCTTC. Drawing the rest from reference TRBV7-9 and TRBJ1-2, the complete variable domain is DTGVSQNPRHKITKRGQNVTFRCDPISEHNRLYWYRQTLGQGPEFLTYFQNEAQLEKSRLLSDRFSAERPKGSFSTLEIQRTEQGDSAMYLCASSFSFLRDRPYYGYTFGSGTRLTVV.

The chain combines TRBV28 with TRBJ2-1; 8 bases are shared with TRBD2. The CDR3 covers 15 residues. After removal of 1 base from V and 6 bases from J, the junction contained 5 bases not matched to a gene. Germline V gene data show CDR1 as MDHEN and CDR2 as SYDVKM. CDR3 nucleotide sequence: TGTGCCAGCAGTTTATATAGCGGGAACCCCAATGAGCAGTTCTTC. Protein sequence: CASSLYSGNPNEQFF.

This clonotype has more than one count but fewer than ten. The rearrangement uses TRBV28 and TRBJ1-2; 7 bases are a match to TRBD1. Per the germline V gene, CDR1 is MDHEN and CDR2 is SYDVKM. There are 15 residues in the CDR3. The J segment lost 5 bases and the V segment lost 8 bases, leaving 14 bases of the junction unmatched. The CDR3 nucleotides are TGTGCCAGCTATTCTAGAACGGGACAGCGGTATGGCTACACCTTC. Residues: CASYSRTGQRYGYTF.

In this sample, this clonotype turned up a few times. CDR3 protein: CASSQPPETQYF. Here the CDR3 DNA reads TGTGCCAGCAGCCAGCCGCCCGAGACGCAGTATTTT. The chain uses TRBV14 and TRBJ2-3; D is unclear. V shed 3 bases and J shed 9 bases, with 10 bases lying between them. Germline V gene sequence: CDR1 SGHDN, CDR2 FVKESK. This CDR3 is built from 12 residues.

With regard to this clonotype: This sequence may be a read error, since a much larger clone differs from it by one base. The chain couples TRBV7-8 to TRBJ2-5; D is undetermined. The V gene's germline CDR1 is SGHVS and CDR2 FQNEAQ. This CDR3 spans 13 amino acids. The ends were cut back, 2 bases at V and 4 bases at J, with 8 bases in the middle. The chain's CDR3 is CASSLLYRETQYF. In DNA, the CDR3 is TGTGCCAGCAGCTTATTGTACCGAGAGACCCAGTACTTC.

The V call is TRBV15, the J call TRBJ2-1, with TRBD2 matching over 8 bases. CDR3 length equals 17 residues. The germline V gene encodes CDR1 LNHNV and CDR2 YYDKDF (reference sequence). After removal of 0 bases from V and 2 bases from J, the junction contained 6 bases not matched to a gene. This chain's CDR3 is CATSRDPTSEAYNEQFF. The CDR3, as DNA: TGTGCCACCAGCAGAGATCCGACTAGCGAAGCCTACAATGAGCAGTTCTTC.

The chain has TRBV9 and TRBJ1-6, with D perhaps TRBD1 (5 bases). V lost 1 base and J lost 9, with 11 bases in between. The CDR3 extends over 14 amino acids. Germline V CDR1 and CDR2: SGDLS, YYNGEE. For the CDR3, the DNA is TGTGCCAGCAGCGTATCGGGGGAAGGTTCACCCCTCCACTTT. This translates into CASSVSGEGSPLHF. Complete variable domain (other parts from reference TRBV9 and TRBJ1-6): DSGVTQTPKHLITATGQRVTLRCSPRSGDLSVYWYQQSLDQGLQFLIQYYNGEERAKGNILERFSAQQFPDLHSELNLSSLELGDSALYFCASSVSGEGSPLHFGNGTRLTVT.

This clonotype was counted only a few times. CDR3 sequence: CASSPRVPGLSNEQFF. The CDR3 region has the DNA TGTGCCAGCAGCCCACGGGTACCGGGACTTTCGAATGAGCAGTTCTTC. The rearrangement joins TRBV9 to TRBJ2-1; D perhaps matches TRBD2 (6 bases). CDR3 length: 16 amino acids. Germline V gene lookup returns CDR1 SGDLS and CDR2 YYNGEE. Trimming cost V 4 bases and J 7 bases, with 21 bases left between them.

The rearrangement links TRBV6-5 to TRBJ1-4, with no clear D. Germline V gives CDR1 MNHEY, CDR2 SVGAGI. V was clipped by 5 bases and J by 7 bases, with 17 bases between them. The CDR3 has 15 amino acids. CDR3 protein: CASSPAGKRFEKLFF. Here the CDR3 DNA reads TGTGCCAGCAGTCCTGCAGGAAAGAGGTTTGAAAAACTGTTTTTT.